Below, one TCR beta chain is given with its context. Germline V gene sequence: CDR1 MNHEY, CDR2 SVGEGT. The CDR3 is 18 amino acids. V gave up 3 bases and J gave up 8 bases; unmatched junction bases: 12. The data originate from a study of blood T cell repertoires in COVID-19. On the study more broadly: Italy, Spain and the United States were the sources of the convalescent and acute COVID-19 samples. Sources were T cells, B-cell-depleted T cells, or PBMCs; the material itself was cDNA or gDNA.

As processed by the authors: Estimation of nucleated cell counts relied on the amplification of reference gene primers. Using immunoSEQ multiplex PCR, the repertoire was profiled, and TCRdb retains in-frame clones only, with some absent. V and J calls and clone size are given by that table; D and trimming were obtained from the DNA. The table includes about 380,000 clones, roughly 86% detected once. This receptor was taken from a human donor with acute or convalescent COVID-19. The donor label of this sample is uncertain. This chain joins TRBV6-2 or TRBV6-3 and TRBJ2-1; 14 bases match TRBD2. Sample: peripheral blood. CDR3 residues: CASSYGTSGSSSLYEQFF. The CDR3 DNA sequence: TGTGCCAGCAGTTATGGGACTAGCGGGAGCTCCAGCCTCTATGAGCAGTTCTTC.